Sequencing of this T cell receptor beta chain was carried out in a study of T cells in Graves' hyperthyroidism and ophthalmopathy. General study results and limits: Most thyroid clonotypes expanded above 0.001 were also detected in blood.

Exclusion followed for patients with uncontrolled infection, other autoimmune disease, pregnancy or lactation. Amplification targeted TCR beta CDR3 regions from RNA transcripts. First-round RT-PCR targeting the TCR CDR3 was performed with the HTBI primer set. TCRdb re-called the multiplex PCR reads through MiXCR, storing one row per CDR3 protein. The sample gives roughly 700,000 distinct CDR3 sequences, approximately 36% of which show up once; around 30% is in the top ten. Germline V gives CDR1 LNHDA, CDR2 SQIVND (reference sequence). The CDR3 is made up of 14 amino acids. Trimming pared 3 bases from V and 0 bases from J, leaving 8 bases between. This clonotype was seen a handful of times. Antigen: not known.

The chain recombines TRBV19 with TRBJ1-1; D remains ambiguous. The specimen was blood. This TCR came from a woman between 40 and 50 years old with Graves' hyperthyroidism. The CDR3 loop reads CASSIRAVNTEAFF. For the CDR3, the DNA is TGTGCCAGTAGTATTCGGGCGGTGAACACTGAAGCTTTCTTT.